This T cell receptor (beta chain) comes out of a study of T cells after yellow fever vaccination. Overall study results and limits: It was a small share of clonotypes that appeared in both CD4 and CD8 compartments. Abundant contaminating clonotypes from the bulk population could appear in FACS-sorted repertoires. In post-booster samples, most primary-vaccination clones reappeared (about 95% CD4, 70% to 90% CD8).

V was trimmed by 5 bases and J by 4 bases, leaving 20 bases between them. Germline lookup yields CDR1 SGHTA and CDR2 FQGNSA. This CDR3 contains 16 residues. TCRdb re-derived calls from the 5' RACE reads in MiXCR, one entry per CDR3 protein. This sample has some 320,000 distinct CDR3 sequences, with 8.7% found just once. On this clonotype: Antigen unknown.

The gene calls are TRBV7-2 and TRBJ2-5, with D perhaps TRBD2 (7 bases). This receptor was obtained from a man aged 18 to 29 who received the YFV17D yellow fever vaccine. The input for sequencing was PBMCs, taken on the day of the first yellow fever vaccination. In DNA form, the CDR3 reads TGTGCCAGCAGCCAAACGTATCGGGGGGCATTAGAGACCCAGTACTTC. Translating gives CASSQTYRGALETQYF.